Reported below is one T cell receptor beta chain. Its antigen is currently unknown. The V gene lost 1 base and the J gene lost 8 bases, with 9 bases spanning the gap. The CDR3 length is 13 residues. Germline V gene data show CDR1 as SGHTA and CDR2 as FQGNSA. This specimen belongs to a study of blood T cells in healthy people across ages. Study-level findings and limits: When one million T cells were used, diversity estimates were thought to be underestimates. Researchers report that TCR beta diversity correlated strongly with naive T cell percentage.

Isolated per sample were at least 6 million PBMCs. Per sample, no less than 5.5 micrograms of total RNA were extracted. A second PCR, run for about 6 to 11 cycles, used a sample-barcoded 5' primer plus a J-beta primer mix. TCRdb called the 5' RACE reads again in MiXCR, with one record for every CDR3 protein. This sample carries about 570,000 distinct CDR3 sequences, 27% of them seen once, and the ten largest clones take less than 20%. This chain uses TRBV7-2 with TRBJ2-1, with D unclear. Input material: blood. This TCR was recovered from an older woman in good health. CDR3 in amino acids: CASSLVAGDEQFF. The CDR3 nucleotides are TGTGCCAGCAGCTTAGTTGCTGGCGATGAGCAGTTCTTC.